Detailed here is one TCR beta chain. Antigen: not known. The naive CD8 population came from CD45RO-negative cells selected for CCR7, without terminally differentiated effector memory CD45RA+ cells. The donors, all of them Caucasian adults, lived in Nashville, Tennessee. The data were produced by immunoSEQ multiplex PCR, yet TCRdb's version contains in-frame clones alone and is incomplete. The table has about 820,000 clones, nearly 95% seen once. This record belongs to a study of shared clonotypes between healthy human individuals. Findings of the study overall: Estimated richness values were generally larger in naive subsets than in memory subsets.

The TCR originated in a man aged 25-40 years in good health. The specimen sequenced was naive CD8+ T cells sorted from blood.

The CDR3 nucleotides are TGTGCCAGTAGTATGGGGTACGGCAGGGTTTTCTACGAGCAGTACTTC. Encoded protein: CASSMGYGRVFYEQYF. This chain connects TRBV19 to TRBJ2-7; a possible D gene is TRBD1 (5 bases). The CDR3 loop spans 16 amino acids. The ends were cut back, 3 bases at V and 3 bases at J, with 18 bases in the middle. Germline V gene lookup returns CDR1 LNHDA and CDR2 SQIVND (reference sequence).